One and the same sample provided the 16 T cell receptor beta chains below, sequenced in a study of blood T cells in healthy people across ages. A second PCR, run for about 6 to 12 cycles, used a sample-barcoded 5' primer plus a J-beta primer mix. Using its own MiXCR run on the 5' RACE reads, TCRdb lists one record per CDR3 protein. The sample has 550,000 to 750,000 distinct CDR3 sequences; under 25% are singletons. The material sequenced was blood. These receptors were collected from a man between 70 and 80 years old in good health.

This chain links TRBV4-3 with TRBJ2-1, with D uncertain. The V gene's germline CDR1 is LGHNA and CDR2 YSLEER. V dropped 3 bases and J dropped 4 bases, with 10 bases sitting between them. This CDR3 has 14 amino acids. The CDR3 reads CASSQSYSYNEQFF. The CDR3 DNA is TGCGCCAGCAGCCAGAGCTACTCGTACAATGAGCAGTTCTTC.

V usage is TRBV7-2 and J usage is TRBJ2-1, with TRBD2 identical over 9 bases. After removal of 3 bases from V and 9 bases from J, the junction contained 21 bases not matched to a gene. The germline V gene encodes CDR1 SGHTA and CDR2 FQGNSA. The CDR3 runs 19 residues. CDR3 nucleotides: TGTGCCAGCAGCTTGGTCGAGAGCGGGAGGTCGAATAAAAGTAGTGAGCAGTTCTTC. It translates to CASSLVESGRSNKSSEQFF.

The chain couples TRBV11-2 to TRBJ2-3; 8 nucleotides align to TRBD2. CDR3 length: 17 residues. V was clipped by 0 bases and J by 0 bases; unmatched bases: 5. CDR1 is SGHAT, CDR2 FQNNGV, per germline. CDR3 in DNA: TGTGCCAGCAGCTTAGATCGGCTAGCGGGTAGCACAGATACGCAGTATTTT. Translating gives CASSLDRLAGSTDTQYF.

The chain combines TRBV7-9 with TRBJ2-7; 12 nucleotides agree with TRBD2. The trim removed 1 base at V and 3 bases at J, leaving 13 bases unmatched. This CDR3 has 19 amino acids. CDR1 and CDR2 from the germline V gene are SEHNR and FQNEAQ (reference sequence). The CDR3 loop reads CASSLDSAGLAGYYYEQYF. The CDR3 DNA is TGTGCCAGCAGCTTAGATTCGGCCGGACTAGCGGGATATTACTACGAGCAGTACTTC.

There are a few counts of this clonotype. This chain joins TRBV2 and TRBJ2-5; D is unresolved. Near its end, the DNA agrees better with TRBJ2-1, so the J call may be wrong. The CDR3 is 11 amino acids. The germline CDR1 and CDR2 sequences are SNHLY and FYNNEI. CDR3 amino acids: CASSEVDEQFF. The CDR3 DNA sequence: TGTGCCAGCAGTGAAGTAGATGAGCAGTTCTTC.

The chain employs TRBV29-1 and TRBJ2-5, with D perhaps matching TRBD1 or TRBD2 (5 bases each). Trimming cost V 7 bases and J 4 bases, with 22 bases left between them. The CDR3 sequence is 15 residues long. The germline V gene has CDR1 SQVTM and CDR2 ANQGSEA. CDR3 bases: TGCAGCGCCGACTGGGGGATGGGGGATGGAGAGACCCAGTACTTC. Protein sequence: CSADWGMGDGETQYF.

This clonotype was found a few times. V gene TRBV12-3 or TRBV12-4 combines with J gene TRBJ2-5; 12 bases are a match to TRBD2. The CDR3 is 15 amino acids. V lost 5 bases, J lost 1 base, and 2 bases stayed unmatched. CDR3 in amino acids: CASSRTSGIQETQYF. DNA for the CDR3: TGTGCCAGCAGTCGGACTAGCGGGATCCAAGAGACCCAGTACTTC.

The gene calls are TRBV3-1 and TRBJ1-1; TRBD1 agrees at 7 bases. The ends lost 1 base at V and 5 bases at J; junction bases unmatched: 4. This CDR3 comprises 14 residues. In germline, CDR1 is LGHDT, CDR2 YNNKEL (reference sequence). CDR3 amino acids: CASSQVQGRTEAFF. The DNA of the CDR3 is TGTGCCAGCAGCCAAGTACAGGGGCGGACTGAAGCTTTCTTT.

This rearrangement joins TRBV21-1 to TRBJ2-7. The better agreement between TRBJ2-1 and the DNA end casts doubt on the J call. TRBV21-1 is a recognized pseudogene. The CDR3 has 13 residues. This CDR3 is CASSNWYVGEQFF. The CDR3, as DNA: TGTGCCAGCAGCAATTGGTATGTGGGTGAGCAGTTCTTC.

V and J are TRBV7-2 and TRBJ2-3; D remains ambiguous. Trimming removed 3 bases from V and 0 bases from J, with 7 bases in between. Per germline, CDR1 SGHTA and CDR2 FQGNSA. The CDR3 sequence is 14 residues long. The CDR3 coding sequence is TGTGCCAGCAGCTTCGCTTCTAGCACAGATACGCAGTATTTT. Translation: CASSFASSTDTQYF.

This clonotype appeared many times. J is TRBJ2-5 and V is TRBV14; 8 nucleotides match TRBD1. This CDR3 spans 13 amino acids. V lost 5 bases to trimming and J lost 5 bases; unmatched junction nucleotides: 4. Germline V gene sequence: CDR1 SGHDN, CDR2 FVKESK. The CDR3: CASSWDRRETQYF. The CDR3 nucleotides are TGTGCCAGCAGCTGGGACAGGAGGGAGACCCAGTACTTC.

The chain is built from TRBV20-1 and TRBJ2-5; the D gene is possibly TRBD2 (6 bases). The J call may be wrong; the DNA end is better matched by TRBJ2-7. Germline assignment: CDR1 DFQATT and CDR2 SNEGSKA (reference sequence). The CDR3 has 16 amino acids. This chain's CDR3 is CSAREFSAGRSYEQYF. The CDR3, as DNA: TGCAGTGCTAGAGAATTCTCAGCGGGTCGCTCCTACGAGCAGTACTTC.

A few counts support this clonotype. CDR3 nucleotide sequence: TGTGCCAGCAGTTACTTGGGACAGCAGTTCTTC. This translates into CASSYLGQQFF. The rearrangement links TRBV6-2 or TRBV6-3 to TRBJ2-1; D tentatively fits TRBD1 or TRBD2 (5 bases each). The ends were cut back, 1 base at V and 11 bases at J, with 6 bases in the middle. The CDR3 loop spans 11 amino acids. CDR1 and CDR2 (germline): MNHEY, SVGEGT.

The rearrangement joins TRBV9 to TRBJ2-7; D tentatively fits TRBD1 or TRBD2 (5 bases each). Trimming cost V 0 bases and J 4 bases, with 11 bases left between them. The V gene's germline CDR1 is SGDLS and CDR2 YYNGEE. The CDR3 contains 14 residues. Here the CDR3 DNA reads TGTGCCAGCAGCGTAGTGGCAGGGAGTTACGAGCAGTACTTC. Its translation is CASSVVAGSYEQYF.

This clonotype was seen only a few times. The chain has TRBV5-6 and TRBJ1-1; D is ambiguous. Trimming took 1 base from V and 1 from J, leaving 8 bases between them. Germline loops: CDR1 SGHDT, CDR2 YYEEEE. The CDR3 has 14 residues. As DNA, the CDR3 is TGTGCCAGCAGCTTGATCGACGGGAACACTGAAGCTTTCTTT. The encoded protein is CASSLIDGNTEAFF.

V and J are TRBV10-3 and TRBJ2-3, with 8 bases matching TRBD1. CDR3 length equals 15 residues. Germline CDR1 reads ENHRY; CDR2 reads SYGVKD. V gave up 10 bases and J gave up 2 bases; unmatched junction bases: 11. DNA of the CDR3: TGTGCCACCAAAGACAGGGGCCCCCTCACAGATACGCAGTATTTT. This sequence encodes CATKDRGPLTDTQYF.